This TCR beta chain derives from a study of blood T cell repertoires in COVID-19. Study context: Specimens from acute and convalescent COVID-19 originated in the United States, Italy and Spain. T cells, B-cell-depleted T cells, or PBMCs supplied cDNA or gDNA.

Authors' methods: Nucleated cell counts were estimated from reference gene primer amplification. Only in-frame clones appear in the TCRdb table, and some are missing; sequencing was by immunoSEQ multiplex PCR. That table gives V, J and clone size, and the DNA gave D and trimming. The sample lists fewer than 40,000 clones; around 88% were seen once. Trimming cost V 5 bases and J 5 bases; bases outside gene matches: 1. The CDR3 loop spans 12 amino acids. Looked up from germline, CDR1 is MNHEY and CDR2 is SVGEGT. The gene calls are TRBV6-2 or TRBV6-3 and TRBJ1-1; TRBD1 aligns across 8 bases. The receptor's source is a woman in her seventies with active COVID-19. Sequenced sample: peripheral blood. This CDR3 is CASSHRGTEAFF. In DNA form, the CDR3 reads TGTGCCAGCAGTCACAGGGGGACTGAAGCTTTCTTT.